This T cell receptor (beta chain) was identified during a study of cytomegalovirus exposure and HLA in healthy donors (dated by TCRdb to 2016 to 2017). Notes on the research overall: According to an earlier analysis of 550 to 700 of the donors, about 179 million T cells yielded 100 million or so unique TCR beta sequences and approximately 300 Gb of sequence data. An early release covering about 600 HLA-typed donors comprised about 300 gigabases of sequencing data and around 80 million unique TCR sequences. The genetic ancestry cluster associated with self-reported Caucasian donors included roughly 84% of the roughly 360 genotyped donors. The study aimed to test whether signatures of past pathogen exposure could be identified by cataloging public T cell receptors. The study used immunosequencing to profile the T cell repertoires of approximately 640 subjects and linked those repertoires to cytomegalovirus serostatus. Besides the first cohort of about 730 subjects, a separate validation cohort made up of 120 different subjects was used. High-throughput TCR immunosequencing, statistical association of individual TCRs with disease status, and machine learning were combined to predict cytomegalovirus infection status. To study patterns of TCR occurrence, a later analysis re-analyzed previously published TCR beta repertoires from 666 donors and added high-resolution HLA genotyping. Rather than drawing on any new phenotypic data, the later analysis identified candidate immune exposures from TCR beta sequences and the way those sequences occurred across donors. An earlier analysis of fewer than 750 of the donors used high-throughput TCR beta sequencing to judge whether each TCR beta V gene segment behaved as functional or pseudogenic. Donor age, sex, ethnicity and CMV serostatus were collected together with the repertoire data. A later genetic analysis took genome-wide SNP genotypes for about 65% of the 666 donors and used that subset as a discovery cohort. All discovery cohort repertoires had been generated using a single sequencing platform. HLA typing covered class I and class II loci at four-digit resolution. The number of donors typed differed by locus, with roughly 620-640 for A, B, C, DRB1 and DQB1, around 520 for DQA1, under 610 for DPA1, and some 440 for DPB1. A few DR-DQ haplotypes were treated as single units for association and clustering because of strong linkage in the cohort. On average, roughly 240,000 unique TCR beta nucleotide sequences were sequenced per donor among several hundred genotyped donors of the cohort, with roughly a sixth of those sequences being non-productive.

Libraries were made using the immunoSEQ multiplex PCR assay. A mixture of 60 forward primers for TCR Vbeta segments and 13 reverse primers for TCR Jbeta segments was used in the multiplex PCR. Amplification of the CDR3 region of rearranged TCR beta genes was performed with a multiplex PCR assay on genomic DNA. The amplified TCR beta libraries were sequenced on the Illumina HiSeq System as 87-base-pair reads. Turning to the authors' computational methods: A later analysis tallied roughly 80 million unique TCR beta chains across the 666 repertoires, and about 12 million of those chains were shared by two or more donors. To remove PCR and sequencing errors, raw reads were error-corrected and collapsed into unique sequences using a nearest-neighbor algorithm that merged closely related sequences. CDR3 sequences were aligned to IMGT reference sequences to assign V, D and J gene segments. For a sequence to be retained, a match of at least six nucleotides was required to both a V gene segment and a J gene segment. A rearrangement counted as productive if the CDR3 had no stop codons and remained in frame with V and J, and every other rearrangement counted as non-productive. Following IMGT convention, CDR3 was defined as the stretch from the second conserved V-encoded cysteine to the conserved J-encoded phenylalanine. The earlier analysis of about 530 of the donors excluded any sequence lacking an unambiguous match to a single V gene segment. An earlier analysis of a few hundred of the donors called V segments functional above 56.7% productive rearrangements and segregating when the between-donor standard deviation exceeded 5%. A statistical classification framework was built for diagnosing cytomegalovirus status from the catalog of TCR beta chain sequences. In a later analysis, V and J genes were assigned by comparing TCR nucleotide sequences against IMGT/GENE-DB human TR gene sequences. The TCRdist pipeline was used in a later analysis to assign CDR3 sequences and most-parsimonious VDJ recombination scenarios. In a later analysis, each TCR beta chain was defined by its CDR3 amino acid sequence together with its V-gene family, and reads lacking a unique V-gene family were excluded. In a later analysis, fewer than 600 highly shared, low-generation-probability nucleotide sequences were removed to address suspected cross-contamination and a sequencing artifact. In a later analysis, a clonal expansion index for each public chain was calculated from normalized within-repertoire ranks of inferred template counts. In a later analysis, generation probabilities were computed with a VDJ recombination model fitted to out-of-frame rearrangements, and the resulting probabilities were checked against IGoR. In a later analysis, hypergeometric tests were used to score TCR-TCR, TCR-HLA and TCR-CMV co-occurrence, with a repertoire-size bias correction applied to TCR pairs. To estimate false discovery rates, a later analysis permuted the HLA or CMV assignments 20 times. In a later analysis, co-occurring TCRs were grouped with DBSCAN, and TCRdist sequence similarity was added when clustering was performed within HLA-allele-positive subsets. For co-occurrence clustering, repertoires with fewer than 30,000 or more than 120,000 public chains were excluded, along with four to six repertoires with anomalous nucleotide sharing. Not all clones reach the TCRdb copy of this immuneACCESS table, which keeps in-frame sequences only. Checked studies attribute under half of the gap to unresolved V genes and leave the rest unexplained. D and trimming were read from the DNA, whereas the V and J calls and clone size are those reported in that table. The sample data list under 200,000 clones, and 82% of these were observed just once. In total, the top ten clones hold approximately 1% of the sample.

A few counts support this clone. It has no known antigen specificity. Within one base of it there is no much larger clone, and no base qualities were kept. The cohort comprised fewer than 750 healthy bone marrow donors. At the time of sampling, every cohort member was nominally healthy, though immune exposures that went unrecorded were likely present. The donor tested CMV seropositive and was one of the 289 seropositive cohort members. Each donor provided a peripheral blood sample, and peripheral blood mononuclear cells were used for TCR beta sequencing. Genomic DNA extraction from the blood cell samples was performed with the Qiagen DNeasy Blood Extraction Kit. The full study reports these points: The cohort was sequenced for TCR beta chains only, and without alpha or paired-chain data the features that could be detected were limited. A cluster of highly shared sequence variants was judged likely to represent a technical artifact of the sequencing pipeline. A later analysis found that TCR association rates varied across HLA loci, with DRB1 alleles showing the most associated TCRs and HLA-C alleles the fewest. A later analysis found that most CMV-associated TCR beta chains appeared HLA-restricted, with HLA associations seemingly driven largely by CMV exposure. Correlated functional status among segregating V segments might reflect linkage disequilibrium, but an unknown experimental factor could not be ruled out. In a later analysis, several top co-occurrence clusters were reported to appear linked to parvovirus B19, influenza, CMV and Epstein-Barr virus. Around 16 rarely observed V segments, including chromosome 9 orphons, were excluded from the earlier analysis of approximately 500 of the donors because counts were too low. When HLA alleles, especially DR and DQ, strongly co-occurred, TCR associations were difficult to assign to individual alleles. V-gene and J-gene trimming of TCR beta chains was associated with a missense DCLRE1C variant in a later genetic analysis, and the association was replicated in an independent cohort. A few of the identified cytomegalovirus-associated TCR beta chains were confirmed in vitro to be specific for cytomegalovirus antigens. Sequencing depth was assumed to be roughly uniform across donors in the presence/absence analyses, though that assumption may not hold. It was suggested by the authors that the approach could potentially be generalized to other disease states and immunological phenotypes. A further reported finding was that TCR beta sequences accurately predicted the HLA-A and HLA-B alleles for most subjects in the first cohort. For the cohort, immune exposure information was limited to CMV serostatus. Compared with equally common non-associated chains, HLA-associated TCR beta chains in a later analysis were more clonally expanded and had lower generation probabilities. Because some donors lacked HLA typing at each locus, the association tests relied only on the typed subset. Cytomegalovirus status was reported to be diagnosed by the classifier with high specificity and sensitivity in both the original and validation cohorts. According to a later genetic analysis, donors in an Asian-associated ancestry cluster had fewer N-insertions in productive TCRs than the approximately 690-donor mean. The 87-base-pair reads could not distinguish some IMGT-functional V segments, including TRBV6-2 and TRBV6-3, so those segments were excluded. In a later analysis, some 18,000 TCR beta sequences were associated with specific HLA alleles at a false discovery rate of 0.05. In an earlier analysis of roughly 500 of the donors, most TCR beta V segments appeared in productive rearrangements about 87% or about 30% of the time, broadly matching IMGT annotations. The study gave a list of 150 to 200 TCR beta chains associated with cytomegalovirus. While some public TCRs were present in many individuals, most TCR sequences turned up only very rarely across donors.

The germline V gene provides CDR1 MGHRA and CDR2 YSYEKL. Ends trimmed: V by 1 base, J by 2 bases; bases unmatched to a gene: 2. The CDR3 numbers 15 residues from cysteine through phenylalanine. Left in the record is the CDR3 DNA by itself, 45 bases read in frame from the first base. Input material: PBMCs. The chain couples TRBV4-1 to TRBJ2-7; the junction holds 10 bases that match TRBD2. This TCR came from a girl aged 2-15 years in good health and CMV-seropositive. For the CDR3, the sequence is CASSQGAGGTYEQYF. The bases are TGCGCCAGCAGCCAAGGAGCGGGAGGGACCTACGAGCAGTACTTC.